This T cell receptor beta chain originates from a study of cytomegalovirus exposure and HLA in healthy donors. Study as a whole: Falling in the Caucasian-associated ancestry cluster were 81% of approximately 410 genotyped donors. Regarding the study as a whole: Donors belonging to an Asian-associated ancestry cluster reportedly showed fewer N-insertions in productive TCRs than the roughly 680-donor mean, according to what a later analysis found. Earlier analysis looked at TCR beta V segments, and most were productive about 87% or about 30% of the time.

Of note for this clone: Its antigen is still unknown.

Germline lookup yields CDR1 SGDLS and CDR2 YYNGEE. The CDR3 sequence is 15 residues long. The junction had 9 bases not matched to a gene; V was cut back by 3 bases and J by 7 bases. PCR primers comprised 60 Vbeta and 13 Jbeta primers. How the authors handled the data: It was a later analysis that counted 79 million or so unique TCR beta chains, of which around 11 million were shared. Profiling relied on immunoSEQ multiplex PCR, and the TCRdb table lists in-frame clones only, not all of them. V and J calls and clone size are those listed in that table; D and trimming were worked out from the DNA. The sample has some 110,000 clones, about three quarters seen once.

This sequence originates from a woman aged 25-40 years in good health and CMV-seronegative. This chain joins TRBV9 and TRBJ2-5; 10 nucleotides agree with TRBD2. Specimen: PBMCs. The CDR3 DNA follows: TGTGCCAGCAGCGACCTAGCGGGAGTGTCGGGGACCCAGTACTTC. It translates to CASSDLAGVSGTQYF.